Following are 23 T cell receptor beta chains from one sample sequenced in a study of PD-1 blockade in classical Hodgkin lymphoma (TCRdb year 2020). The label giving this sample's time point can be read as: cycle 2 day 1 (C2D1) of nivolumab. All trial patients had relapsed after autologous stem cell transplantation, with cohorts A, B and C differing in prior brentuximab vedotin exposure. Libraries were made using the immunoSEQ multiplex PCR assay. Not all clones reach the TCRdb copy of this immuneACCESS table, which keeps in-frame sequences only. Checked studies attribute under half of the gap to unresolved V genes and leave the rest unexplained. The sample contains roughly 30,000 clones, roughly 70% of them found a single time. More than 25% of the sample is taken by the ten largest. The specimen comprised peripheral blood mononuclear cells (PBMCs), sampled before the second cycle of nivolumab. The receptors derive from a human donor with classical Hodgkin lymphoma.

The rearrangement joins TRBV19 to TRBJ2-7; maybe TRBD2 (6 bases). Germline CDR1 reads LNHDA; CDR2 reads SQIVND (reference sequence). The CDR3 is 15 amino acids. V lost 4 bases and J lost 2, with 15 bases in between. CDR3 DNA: TGTGCCAGTAGTAGTCGGGACTCATTCCCCTACGAGCAGTACTTC. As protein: CASSSRDSFPYEQYF. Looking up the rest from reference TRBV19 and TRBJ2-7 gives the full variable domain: DGGITQSPKYLFRKEGQNVTLSCEQNLNHDAMYWYRQDPGQGLRLIYYSQIVNDFQKGDIAEGYSVSREKKESFPLTVTSAQKNPTAFYLCASSSRDSFPYEQYFGPGTRLTVT.

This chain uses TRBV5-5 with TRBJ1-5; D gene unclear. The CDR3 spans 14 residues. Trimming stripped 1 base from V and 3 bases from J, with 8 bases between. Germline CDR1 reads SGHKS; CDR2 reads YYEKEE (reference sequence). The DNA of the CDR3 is TGTGCCAGCAGCTTGCGGTATTCCAATCAGCCCCAGCATTTT. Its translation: CASSLRYSNQPQHF.

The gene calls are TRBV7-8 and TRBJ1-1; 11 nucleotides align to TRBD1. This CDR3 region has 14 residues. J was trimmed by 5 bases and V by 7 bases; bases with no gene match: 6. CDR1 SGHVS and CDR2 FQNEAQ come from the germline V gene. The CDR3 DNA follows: TGTGCCAGCATCCAGGACAGGGGGCTTACTGAAGCTTTCTTT. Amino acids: CASIQDRGLTEAFF.

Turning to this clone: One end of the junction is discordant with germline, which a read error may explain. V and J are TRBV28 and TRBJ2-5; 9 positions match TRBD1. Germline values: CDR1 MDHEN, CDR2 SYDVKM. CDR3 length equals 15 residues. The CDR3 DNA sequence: TGTGCCAGCATTTTAGGGACAGGGTTTGAGGAGACCCAGTACTTC. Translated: CASILGTGFEETQYF.

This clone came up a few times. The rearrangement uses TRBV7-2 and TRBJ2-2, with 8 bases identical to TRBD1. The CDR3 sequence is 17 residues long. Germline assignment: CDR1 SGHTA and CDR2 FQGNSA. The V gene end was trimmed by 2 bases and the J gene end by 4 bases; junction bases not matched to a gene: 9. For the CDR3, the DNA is TGTGCCAGCAGCTTAAAGTCCCAGGGGGCTGTCACCGGGGAGCTGTTTTTT. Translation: CASSLKSQGAVTGELFF.

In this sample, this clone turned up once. The CDR3: CASSSQRGFGANVLTF. In DNA, the CDR3 is TGTGCCAGCAGCTCCCAGCGGGGGTTTGGGGCCAACGTCCTGACTTTC. This chain uses TRBV28 with TRBJ2-6, with TRBD2 identical over 8 bases. Looked up from germline, CDR1 is MDHEN and CDR2 is SYDVKM. The CDR3 has 16 amino acids. The J segment lost 3 bases and the V segment lost 6 bases, leaving 7 bases of the junction unmatched.

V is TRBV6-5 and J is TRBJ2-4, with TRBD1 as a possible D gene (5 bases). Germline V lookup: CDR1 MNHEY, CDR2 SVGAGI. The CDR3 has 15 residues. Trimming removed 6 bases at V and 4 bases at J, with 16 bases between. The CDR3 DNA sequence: TGTGCCAGCAGACCGGACATTATCAGGAAAAACATTCAGTACTTC. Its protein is CASRPDIIRKNIQYF.

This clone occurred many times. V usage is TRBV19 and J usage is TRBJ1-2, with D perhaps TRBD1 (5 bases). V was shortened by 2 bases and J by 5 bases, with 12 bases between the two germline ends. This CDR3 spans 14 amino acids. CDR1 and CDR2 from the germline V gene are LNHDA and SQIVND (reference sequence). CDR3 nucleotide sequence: TGTGCCAGTAGTATATTGGGCAGGGCGTATGGCTACACCTTC. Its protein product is CASSILGRAYGYTF.

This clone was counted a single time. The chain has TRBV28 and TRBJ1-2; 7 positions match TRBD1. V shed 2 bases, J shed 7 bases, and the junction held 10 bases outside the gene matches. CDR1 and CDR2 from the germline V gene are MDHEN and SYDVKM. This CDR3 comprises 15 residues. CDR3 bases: TGTGCCAGCAGTTTACGGGTAATAGGGGGCTCTGGCTACACCTTC. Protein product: CASSLRVIGGSGYTF.

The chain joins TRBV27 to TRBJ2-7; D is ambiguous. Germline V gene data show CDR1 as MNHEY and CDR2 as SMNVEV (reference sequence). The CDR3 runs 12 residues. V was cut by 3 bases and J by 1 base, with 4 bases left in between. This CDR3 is CASSFGSYEQYV. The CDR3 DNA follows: TGTGCCAGCAGTTTCGGGTCCTACGAGCAGTACGTC.

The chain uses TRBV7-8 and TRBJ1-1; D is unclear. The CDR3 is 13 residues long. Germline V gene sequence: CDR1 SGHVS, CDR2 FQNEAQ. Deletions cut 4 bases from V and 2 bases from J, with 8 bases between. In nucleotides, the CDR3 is TGTGCCAGCAGCTCACAGATAAACACTGAAGCTTTCTTT. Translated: CASSSQINTEAFF.

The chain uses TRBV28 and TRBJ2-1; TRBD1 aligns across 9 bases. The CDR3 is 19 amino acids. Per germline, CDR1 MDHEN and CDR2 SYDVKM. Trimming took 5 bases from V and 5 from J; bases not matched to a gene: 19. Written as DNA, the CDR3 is TGTGCCAGCAGTAGCCCGGGACAGGGTTGGGGTCCGACCAACAATGAGCAGTTCTTC. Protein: CASSSPGQGWGPTNNEQFF.

The CDR3, as DNA: TGCGCCAGCAGCCAAGTTTCTCGGGCGGGTAGTGAAGCTTTCTTT. Translated, it gives CASSQVSRAGSEAFF. The rearrangement uses TRBV4-1 and TRBJ1-1; no clear D. Trimming stripped 1 base from V and 7 bases from J, with 16 bases between. The germline V gene encodes CDR1 MGHRA and CDR2 YSYEKL. The CDR3 loop spans 15 amino acids.

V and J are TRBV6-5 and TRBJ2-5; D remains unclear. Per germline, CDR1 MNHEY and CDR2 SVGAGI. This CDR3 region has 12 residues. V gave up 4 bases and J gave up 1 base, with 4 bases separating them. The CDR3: CASSFLQETQYF. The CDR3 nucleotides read TGTGCCAGCAGTTTCCTCCAAGAGACCCAGTACTTC.

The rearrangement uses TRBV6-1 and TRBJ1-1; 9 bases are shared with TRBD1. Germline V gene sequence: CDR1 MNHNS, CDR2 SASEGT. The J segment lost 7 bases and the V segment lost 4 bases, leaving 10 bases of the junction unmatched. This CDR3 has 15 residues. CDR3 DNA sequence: TGTGCCAGCAGTGTGTTACAGGGGGCGGGCGGTGAAGCTTTCTTT. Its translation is CASSVLQGAGGEAFF.

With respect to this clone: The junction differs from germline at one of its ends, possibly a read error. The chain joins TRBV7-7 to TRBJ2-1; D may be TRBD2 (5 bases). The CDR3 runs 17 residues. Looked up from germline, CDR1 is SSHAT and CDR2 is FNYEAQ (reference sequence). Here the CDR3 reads CASSRAGFTSIYNEQFF. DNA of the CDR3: TGTGCTAGCAGCCGCGCGGGTTTCACTAGTATCTACAATGAGCAGTTCTTC. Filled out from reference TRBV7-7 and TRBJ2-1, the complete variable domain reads GAGVSQSPRYKVTKRGQDVTLRCDPISSHATLYWYQQALGQGPEFLTYFNYEAQPDKSGLPSDRFSAERPEGSISTLTIQRTEQRDSAMYRCASSRAGFTSIYNEQFFGPGTRLTVL.

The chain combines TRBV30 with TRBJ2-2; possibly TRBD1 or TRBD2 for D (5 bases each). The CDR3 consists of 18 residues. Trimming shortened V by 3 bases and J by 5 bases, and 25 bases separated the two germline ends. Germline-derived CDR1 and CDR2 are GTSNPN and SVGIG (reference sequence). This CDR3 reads CAWSRDGVPRSSTGELFF. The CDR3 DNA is TGTGCCTGGAGCCGGGACGGGGTCCCAAGGTCTTCTACCGGGGAGCTGTTTTTT.

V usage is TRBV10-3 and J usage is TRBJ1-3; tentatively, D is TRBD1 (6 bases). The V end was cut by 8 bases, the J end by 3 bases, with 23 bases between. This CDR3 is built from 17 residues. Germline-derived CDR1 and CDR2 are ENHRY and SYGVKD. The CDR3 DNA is TGTGCCATCGCACTCCACCGGGACATCAGGAATGGAAACACCATATATTTT. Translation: CAIALHRDIRNGNTIYF.

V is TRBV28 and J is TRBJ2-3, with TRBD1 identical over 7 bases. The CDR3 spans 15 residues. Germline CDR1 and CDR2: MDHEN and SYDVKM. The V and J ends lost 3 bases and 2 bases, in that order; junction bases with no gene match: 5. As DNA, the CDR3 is TGTGCCAGCAGTTTTGTGGGACAGAACACAGATACGCAGTATTTT. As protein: CASSFVGQNTDTQYF.

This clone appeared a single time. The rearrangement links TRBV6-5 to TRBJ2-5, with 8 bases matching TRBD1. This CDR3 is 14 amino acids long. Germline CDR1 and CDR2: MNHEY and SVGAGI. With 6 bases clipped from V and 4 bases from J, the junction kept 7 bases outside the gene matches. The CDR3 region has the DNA TGTGCCAGCAGCCCCGCAGGGGGCGGAGAGACCCAGTACTTC. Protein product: CASSPAGGGETQYF.

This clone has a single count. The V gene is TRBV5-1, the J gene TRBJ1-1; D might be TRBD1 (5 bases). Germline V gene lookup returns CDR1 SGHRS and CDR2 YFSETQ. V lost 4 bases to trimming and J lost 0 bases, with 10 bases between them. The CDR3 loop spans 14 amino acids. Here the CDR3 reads CASSPGLLNTEAFF. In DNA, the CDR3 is TGCGCCAGCAGCCCGGGACTTTTGAACACTGAAGCTTTCTTT.

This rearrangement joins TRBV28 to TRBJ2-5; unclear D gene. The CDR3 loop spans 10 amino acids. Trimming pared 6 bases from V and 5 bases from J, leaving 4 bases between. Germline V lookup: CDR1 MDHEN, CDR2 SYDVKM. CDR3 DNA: TGTGCCAGCAGGCGGGAGACCCAGTACTTC. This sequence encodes CASRRETQYF.

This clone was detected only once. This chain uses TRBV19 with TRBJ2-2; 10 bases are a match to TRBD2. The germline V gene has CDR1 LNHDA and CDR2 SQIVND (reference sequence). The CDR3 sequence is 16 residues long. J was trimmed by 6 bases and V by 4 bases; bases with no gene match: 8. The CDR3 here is CASSRTSGALSGELFF. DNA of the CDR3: TGTGCCAGTAGTAGAACTAGCGGGGCTCTTTCCGGGGAGCTGTTTTTT.